These 4 T cell receptor beta chains came from one sample sequenced in a study of T cell responses to AZD1222 COVID-19 vaccine. Clones were read by immunoSEQ multiplex PCR, and TCRdb kept only the in-frame ones, dropping some. The data contain approximately 170,000 clones, 88% of them singletons. Sample: peripheral blood, taken 28 days after the second AZD1222 dose. The receptors originated from an adult who received the AZD1222 COVID-19 vaccine.

The J gene is TRBJ1-2, the V gene TRBV6-1; D not certain. CDR3 length: 14 residues. Between the trimmed V and J ends, which lost 1 base and 4 bases, there was a span of 10 bases. CDR1 is MNHNS and CDR2 is SASEGT in the germline V gene. The CDR3 DNA is TGTGCCAGCAGTGAAGTTCCGCTCGGCTATGGCTACACCTTC. It yields the protein CASSEVPLGYGYTF.

V usage is TRBV19 and J usage is TRBJ2-2; 13 bases fit TRBD2. This CDR3 is 18 amino acids long. CDR1 and CDR2 (germline): LNHDA, SQIVND (reference sequence). V shed 5 bases and J 1 base; nucleotides not matched to a gene: 7. The CDR3: CASSPRLAGGLNTGELFF. CDR3 DNA: TGTGCCAGTAGTCCTCGACTAGCGGGGGGCCTGAACACCGGGGAGCTGTTTTTT.

This clone appeared once. V is TRBV20-1 and J is TRBJ1-5; D is undetermined. The CDR3 contains 15 residues. Trimming stripped 3 bases from V and 4 bases from J, with 16 bases between. CDR1 and CDR2 from the germline V gene are DFQATT and SNEGSKA (reference sequence). CDR3 loop: CSASGGFLGNQPQHF. The CDR3 nucleotides are TGCAGTGCTAGTGGCGGTTTCCTGGGGAATCAGCCCCAGCATTTT.

This clone is a singleton in its sample. This chain connects TRBV6-2 or TRBV6-3 to TRBJ2-4, with D unresolved. Germline V gene data show CDR1 as MNHEY and CDR2 as SVGEGT. V gave up 6 bases and J gave up 6 bases, with 12 bases separating them. CDR3 length equals 13 residues. Written as DNA, the CDR3 is TGTGCCAGCAGCGACTGGGTTGGAAACATTCAGTACTTC. It yields the protein CASSDWVGNIQYF.